The 2 T cell receptor beta chains below come from one sample, sequenced in a study of blood T cell repertoires in COVID-19 (dated by TCRdb to 2018 to 2021). To prepare the library, the immunoSEQ multiplex PCR assay was applied. The immuneACCESS repertoire file appears here via TCRdb, limited to in-frame rearrangements. These files lack a portion of the clones; in checked studies, under half of the deficit traces to unresolved V genes, and the cause of the others is not known. For this sample the table gives under 30,000 clones, of which roughly nine tenths were detected only once. Just under 20% of the sample is in the top ten clones. Sequenced sample: peripheral blood. These receptors originate from a human donor in a cohort sampled during active COVID-19.

As regards this clone: The sample carries other DNA sequences with the same CDR3. This CDR3 reads CASSLGAGGGSGNTIYF. In nucleotides, the CDR3 is TGTGCCAGCAGCCTGGGGGCGGGGGGTGGATCTGGAAACACCATATATTTT. The gene calls are TRBV7-2 and TRBJ1-3; D may be TRBD1 (6 bases). The CDR3 has 17 residues. The germline CDR1 and CDR2 sequences are SGHTA and FQGNSA. V lost 5 bases to trimming and J lost 1 base, with 18 bases between them.

CDR3 sequence reads: CASSFEGGNEQFF. The DNA for the CDR3 is TGTGCCAGCAGCTTCGAGGGAGGCAATGAGCAGTTCTTC. V is TRBV7-3 and J is TRBJ2-1; possibly TRBD2 for D (6 bases). The CDR3 has 13 residues. Trimming left V 3 bases short and J 6 bases short, with 9 bases between. CDR1 and CDR2 (germline): SGHTA, FQGTGA.